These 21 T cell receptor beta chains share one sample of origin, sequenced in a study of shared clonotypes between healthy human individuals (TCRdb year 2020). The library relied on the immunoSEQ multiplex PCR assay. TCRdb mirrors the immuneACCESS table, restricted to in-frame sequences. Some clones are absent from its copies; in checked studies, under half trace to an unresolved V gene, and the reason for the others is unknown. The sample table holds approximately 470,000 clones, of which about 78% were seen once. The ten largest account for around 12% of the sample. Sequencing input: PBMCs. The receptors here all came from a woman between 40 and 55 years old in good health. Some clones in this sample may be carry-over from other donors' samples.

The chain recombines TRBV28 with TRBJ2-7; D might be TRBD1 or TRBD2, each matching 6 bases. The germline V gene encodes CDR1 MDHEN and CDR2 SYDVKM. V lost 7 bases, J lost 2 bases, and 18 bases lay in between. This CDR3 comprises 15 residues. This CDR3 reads CASTEGGDTPYEQYF. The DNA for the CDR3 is TGTGCCAGCACTGAGGGGGGCGATACCCCCTACGAGCAGTACTTC.

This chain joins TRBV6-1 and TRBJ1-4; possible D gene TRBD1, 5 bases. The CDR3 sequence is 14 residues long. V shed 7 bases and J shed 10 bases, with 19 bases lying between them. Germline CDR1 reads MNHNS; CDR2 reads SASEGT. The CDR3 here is CASIPLQGSGKLFF. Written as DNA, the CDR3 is TGTGCCAGCATACCTTTGCAGGGCTCGGGAAAACTGTTTTTT.

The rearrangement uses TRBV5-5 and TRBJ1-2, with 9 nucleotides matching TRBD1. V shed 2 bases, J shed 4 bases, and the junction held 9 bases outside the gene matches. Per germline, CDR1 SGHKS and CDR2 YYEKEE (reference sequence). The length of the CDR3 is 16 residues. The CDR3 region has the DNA TGTGCCAGCAGCTTTCGTCGGGACAGGGCTTCCTATGGCTACACCTTC. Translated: CASSFRRDRASYGYTF.

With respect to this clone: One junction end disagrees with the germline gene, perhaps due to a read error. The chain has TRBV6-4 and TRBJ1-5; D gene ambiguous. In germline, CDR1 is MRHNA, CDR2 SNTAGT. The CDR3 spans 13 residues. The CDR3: CASSTPQNQPPHF. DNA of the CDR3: TGTGCCAGCAGCACCCCTCAGAATCAGCCCCCGCATTTT.

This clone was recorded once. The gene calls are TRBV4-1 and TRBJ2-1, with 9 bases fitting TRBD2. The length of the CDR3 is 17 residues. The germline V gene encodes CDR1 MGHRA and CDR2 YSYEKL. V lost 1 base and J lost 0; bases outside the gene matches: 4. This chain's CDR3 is CASSQGSGRSSYNEQFF. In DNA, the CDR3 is TGCGCCAGCAGCCAAGGGAGCGGGAGGAGCTCCTACAATGAGCAGTTCTTC.

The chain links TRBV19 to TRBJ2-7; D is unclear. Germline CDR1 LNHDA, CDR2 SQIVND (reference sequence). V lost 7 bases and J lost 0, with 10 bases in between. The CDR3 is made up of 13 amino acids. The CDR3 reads CASKSHSSYEQYF. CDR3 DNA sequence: TGTGCCAGTAAAAGTCACAGCTCCTACGAGCAGTACTTC.

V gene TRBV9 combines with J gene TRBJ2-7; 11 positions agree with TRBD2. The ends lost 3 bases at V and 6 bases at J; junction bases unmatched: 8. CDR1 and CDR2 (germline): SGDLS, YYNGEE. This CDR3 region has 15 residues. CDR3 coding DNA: TGTGCCAGCAGCGCCCCCGGGACTAGCGGTCTCGAGCAGTACTTC. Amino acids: CASSAPGTSGLEQYF.

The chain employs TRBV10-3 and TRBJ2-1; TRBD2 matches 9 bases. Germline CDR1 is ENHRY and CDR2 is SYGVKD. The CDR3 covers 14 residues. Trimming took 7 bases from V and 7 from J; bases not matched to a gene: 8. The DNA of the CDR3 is TGTGCCATCACTGCTAGCGGGATGGGGAATGAGCAGTTCTTC. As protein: CAITASGMGNEQFF.

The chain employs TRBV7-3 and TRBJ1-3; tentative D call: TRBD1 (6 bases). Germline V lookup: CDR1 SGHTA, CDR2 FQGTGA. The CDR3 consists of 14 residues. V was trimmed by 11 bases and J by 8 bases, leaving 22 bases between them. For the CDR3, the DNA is TGTGCCGCTCCTTTGAGCGGGGGGCTAGACACCATATATTTT. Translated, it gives CAAPLSGGLDTIYF. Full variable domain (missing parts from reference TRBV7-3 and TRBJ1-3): GAGVSQTPSNKVTEKGKYVELRCDPISGHTALYWYRQSLGQGPEFLIYFQGTGAADDSGLPNDRFFAVRPEGSVSTLKIQRTERGDSAVYLCAAPLSGGLDTIYFGEGSWLTVV.

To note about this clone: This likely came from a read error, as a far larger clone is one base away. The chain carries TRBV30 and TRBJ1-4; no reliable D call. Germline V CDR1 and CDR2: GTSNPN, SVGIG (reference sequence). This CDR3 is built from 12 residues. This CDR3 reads CARSPLREKLFF. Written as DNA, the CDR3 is TGTGCCCGGAGTCCCCTGAGGGAAAAACTGTTTTTT.

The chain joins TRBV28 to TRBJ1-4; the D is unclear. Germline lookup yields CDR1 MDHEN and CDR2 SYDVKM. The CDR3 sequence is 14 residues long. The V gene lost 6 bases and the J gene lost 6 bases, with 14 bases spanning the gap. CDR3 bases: TGTGCCAGCAGGCCCCCCTTTGAGGATGAAAAACTGTTTTTT. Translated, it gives CASRPPFEDEKLFF.

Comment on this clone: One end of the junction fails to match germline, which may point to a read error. The CDR3 spells CAGSTPVRQGTYEQYF. In DNA, the CDR3 is TGTGCCGGCAGCACCCCCGTGAGACAGGGGACCTACGAGCAGTACTTC. The chain couples TRBV7-2 to TRBJ2-7; 8 bases fit TRBD1. Germline V gives CDR1 SGHTA, CDR2 FQGNSA. The CDR3 is 16 residues long. Variable domain in full (rest from reference TRBV7-2 and TRBJ2-7): GAGVSQSPSNKVTEKGKDVELRCDPISGHTALYWYRQSLGQGLEFLIYFQGNSAPDKSGLPSDRFSAERTGGSVSTLTIQRTQQEDSAVYLCAGSTPVRQGTYEQYFGPGTRLTVT.

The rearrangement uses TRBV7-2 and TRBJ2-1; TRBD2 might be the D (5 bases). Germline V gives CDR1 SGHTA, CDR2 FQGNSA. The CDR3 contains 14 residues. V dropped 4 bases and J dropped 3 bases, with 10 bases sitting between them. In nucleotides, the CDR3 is TGTGCCAGCAGCTACGACTACGACTACAATGAGCAGTTCTTC. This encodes CASSYDYDYNEQFF.

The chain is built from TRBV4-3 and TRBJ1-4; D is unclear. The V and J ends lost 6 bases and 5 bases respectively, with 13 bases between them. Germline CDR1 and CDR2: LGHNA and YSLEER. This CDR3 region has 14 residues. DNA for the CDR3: TGCGCCAGCAGTAGAACAGTAGTGAATGAAAAACTGTTTTTT. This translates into CASSRTVVNEKLFF.

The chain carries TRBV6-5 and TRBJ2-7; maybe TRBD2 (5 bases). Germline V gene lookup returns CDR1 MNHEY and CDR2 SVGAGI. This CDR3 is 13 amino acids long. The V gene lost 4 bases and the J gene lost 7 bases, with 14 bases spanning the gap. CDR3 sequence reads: CASSLNGGREQYF. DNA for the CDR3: TGTGCCAGCAGTTTGAACGGCGGGCGAGAGCAGTACTTC.

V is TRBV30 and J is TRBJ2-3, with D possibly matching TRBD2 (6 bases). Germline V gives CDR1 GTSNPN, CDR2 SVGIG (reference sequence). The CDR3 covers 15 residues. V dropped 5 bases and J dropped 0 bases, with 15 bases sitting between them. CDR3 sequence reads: CAWGSLATSTDTQYF. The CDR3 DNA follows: TGTGCCTGGGGCTCGCTAGCGACTAGCACAGATACGCAGTATTTT.

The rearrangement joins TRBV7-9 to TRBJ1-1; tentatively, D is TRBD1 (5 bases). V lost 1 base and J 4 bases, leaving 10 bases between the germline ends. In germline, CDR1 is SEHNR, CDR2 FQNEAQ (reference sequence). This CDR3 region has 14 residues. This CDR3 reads CASSLVRGFTEAFF. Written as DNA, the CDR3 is TGTGCCAGCAGCTTAGTGCGGGGGTTCACTGAAGCTTTCTTT.

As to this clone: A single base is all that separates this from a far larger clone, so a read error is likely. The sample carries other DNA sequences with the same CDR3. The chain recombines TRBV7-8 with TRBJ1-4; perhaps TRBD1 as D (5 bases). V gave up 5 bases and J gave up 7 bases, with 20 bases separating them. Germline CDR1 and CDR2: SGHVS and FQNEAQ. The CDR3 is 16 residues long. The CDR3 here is CASSPERAGRIEKLFF. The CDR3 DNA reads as TGTGCCAGCAGCCCCGAGAGAGCAGGGAGGATTGAAAAACTGTTTTTT.

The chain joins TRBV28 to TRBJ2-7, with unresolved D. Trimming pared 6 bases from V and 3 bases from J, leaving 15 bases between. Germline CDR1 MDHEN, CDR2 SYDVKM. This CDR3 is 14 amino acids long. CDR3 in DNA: TGTGCCAGCAGAACCGACCGTAACAACTACGAGCAGTACTTC. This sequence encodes CASRTDRNNYEQYF. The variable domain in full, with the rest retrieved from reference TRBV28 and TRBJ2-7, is DVKVTQSSRYLVKRTGEKVFLECVQDMDHENMFWYRQDPGLGLRLIYFSYDVKMKEKGDIPEGYSVSREKKERFSLILESASTNQTSMYLCASRTDRNNYEQYFGPGTRLTVT.

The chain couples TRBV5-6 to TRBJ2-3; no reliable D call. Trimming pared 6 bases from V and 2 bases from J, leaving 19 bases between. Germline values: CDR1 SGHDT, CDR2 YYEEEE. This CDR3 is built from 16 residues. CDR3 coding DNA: TGTGCCAGCACCTCGAATTTCCCGGACCTCACAGATACGCAGTATTTT. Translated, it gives CASTSNFPDLTDTQYF.

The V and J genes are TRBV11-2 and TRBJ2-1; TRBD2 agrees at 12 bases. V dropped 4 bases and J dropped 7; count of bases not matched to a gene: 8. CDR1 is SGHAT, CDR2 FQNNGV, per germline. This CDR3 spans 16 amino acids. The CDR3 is CASSSLTSGRVNEQFF. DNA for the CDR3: TGTGCCAGCAGCTCGCTGACTAGCGGGAGAGTAAATGAGCAGTTCTTC.